Shown below are 7 T cell receptor beta chains from a single sample sequenced in a study of T cells in Graves' hyperthyroidism and ophthalmopathy. The investigators amplified TCR beta CDR3 regions from RNA transcripts. First-round RT-PCR with HTBI primers amplified the TCR CDR3 region. TCRdb redid the calling of the multiplex PCR reads with MiXCR, one entry per CDR3 protein. This table has a few hundred thousand distinct CDR3 sequences, 15% to 18% appearing once. The sequenced sample was blood. These receptors were taken from a woman under 40 with Graves' hyperthyroidism.

This clonotype was observed a few times. V and J are TRBV20-1 and TRBJ2-5; TRBD1 matches 7 bases. V was clipped by 7 bases and J by 3 bases; unmatched bases: 14. Germline CDR1 and CDR2: DFQATT and SNEGSKA (reference sequence). The CDR3 spans 15 residues. CDR3 region: CSGDLNRGAEETQYF. The CDR3 DNA is TGCAGTGGAGACTTAAACAGGGGCGCGGAAGAGACCCAGTACTTC.

The chain employs TRBV25-1 and TRBJ2-1; 10 nucleotides align to TRBD2. The CDR3 has 15 residues. V dropped 2 bases and J dropped 8; count of bases not matched to a gene: 6. Germline V gives CDR1 MGHDK, CDR2 SYGVNS. DNA for the CDR3: TGTGCCAGCAGTGAACCTAGCGGGAGAAGGGATGAGCAGTTCTTC. Translation gives CASSEPSGRRDEQFF.

This clonotype was found a few times. The genes are TRBV11-1 and TRBJ1-1; perhaps TRBD1 as D (6 bases). The germline CDR1 and CDR2 sequences are SGHAT and FQDESV (reference sequence). The V gene lost 2 bases and the J gene lost 0 bases, with 10 bases spanning the gap. The length of the CDR3 is 15 residues. The chain's CDR3 is CASSLWGGLNTEAFF. The CDR3 nucleotides are TGTGCCAGCAGCTTATGGGGGGGCTTGAACACTGAAGCTTTCTTT.

This clonotype showed up many times. V gene TRBV7-2 combines with J gene TRBJ2-5; 7 bases line up with TRBD1. Germline CDR1 and CDR2: SGHTA and FQGNSA. V lost 5 bases to trimming and J lost 5 bases; unmatched junction nucleotides: 8. The CDR3 consists of 14 residues. Here the CDR3 reads CASSKQGFSETQYF. The CDR3 coding sequence is TGTGCCAGCAGCAAACAGGGGTTTTCGGAGACCCAGTACTTC.

J is TRBJ2-1 and V is TRBV29-1, with a possible D match to TRBD2 (6 bases). CDR1 and CDR2 (germline): SQVTM, ANQGSEA. The CDR3 runs to 12 residues. Trimming pared 4 bases from V and 15 bases from J, leaving 19 bases between. CDR3 residues: CSVGGSSVLMFF. CDR3 DNA: TGCAGCGTTGGGGGGTCTAGCGTCCTAATGTTCTTC.

The chain is built from TRBV19 and TRBJ1-2; 7 positions agree with TRBD1. Looked up from germline, CDR1 is LNHDA and CDR2 is SQIVND (reference sequence). V shed 6 bases and J 4 bases; nucleotides not matched to a gene: 5. This CDR3 has 13 amino acids. Here the CDR3 reads CASRMTGTYGYTF. The DNA of the CDR3 is TGTGCCAGTAGGATGACAGGGACCTATGGCTACACCTTC.

This clonotype was observed once. This clone may be a read error of a much larger clone one base away. The DNA of the CDR3 is TGTGCCTGGATTGGAGGACCGAACCAAGAGACCCAGTACTTC. Its protein product is CAWIGGPNQETQYF. V usage is TRBV30 and J usage is TRBJ2-5; TRBD2 is a possible D gene (5 bases). CDR1 GTSNPN and CDR2 SVGIG come from the germline V gene (reference sequence). The V gene lost 4 bases and the J gene lost 0 bases, with 12 bases spanning the gap. The CDR3 extends over 14 amino acids.